What follows are 10 T cell receptor beta chains derived from one specimen sequenced in a study of T cells in women clearing cervical HPV infection (dated by TCRdb to between 2018 and 2020). The protocol used for the library was the immunoSEQ multiplex PCR assay. The table was pulled from immuneACCESS by TCRdb, which kept in-frame rearrangements only. Such tables lose some clones; where checked, under half of the loss comes from unresolved V genes, and the rest has no known cause. For this sample, the table gives about 14,000 clones. The top ten hold about 8% of the sample. Sequencing was carried out using blood buffy coat. All receptors come from a woman aged 18 to 75 with a cervical HPV16 infection that either progressed to CIN3+ or cleared (not recorded which).

Here the CDR3 reads CASRTRLYNEQFF. The part of the CDR3 DNA that was read is TGTGCCAGCAGGACTAGGCTCTACAATGAG. V and J are TRBV13 and TRBJ2-1; D may be TRBD2 (6 bases). The read halts 3 residues ahead of the CDR3 end, with the missing end drawn from the germline J gene. V shed 6 bases and J shed 3 bases, with 9 bases lying between them. The CDR3 is 13 residues long. Germline V lookup: CDR1 PRHDT, CDR2 FYEKMQ (reference sequence).

CDR3 DNA, as far as it was read: TGTGCCAGCAGCTTAGGGTCGGGGGGGGCCAATGAG. Encoded protein: CASSLGSGGANE. The whole CDR3 protein is CASSLGSGGANEQFF. This chain uses TRBV7-9 with TRBJ2-1; 8 bases are a match to TRBD2. The read comes to an end 3 residues before the CDR3 does, leaving the germline J gene to fill in the end. This CDR3 spans 15 amino acids. Germline-derived CDR1 and CDR2 are SEHNR and FQNEAQ (reference sequence). The ends lost 1 base at V and 6 bases at J; junction bases unmatched: 5.

Concerning this clone: Sequencing ends 3 residues short of the CDR3 end; the germline J gene provides the rest. V gene TRBV19 combines with J gene TRBJ1-4; D is possibly TRBD1 (5 bases). The CDR3 covers 17 residues. Per the germline V gene, CDR1 is LNHDA and CDR2 is SQIVND (reference sequence). CDR3 DNA, as far as it was read: TGTGCCAGTAGGGTAGCGGGAGGGCCCTCTGGGGCCAACGTA. Encoded protein: CASRVAGGPSGANV. The CDR3 reads in full as CASRVAGGPSGANVLFF.

In regard to this clone: The read ends 3 residues shy of where the CDR3 ends; the end is completed using the germline J gene. The chain links TRBV7-8 to TRBJ2-3; tentative D call: TRBD1 (6 bases). The V gene lost 5 bases and the J gene lost 7 bases, with 13 bases spanning the gap. The CDR3 spans 13 residues. Germline values: CDR1 SGHVS, CDR2 FQNEAQ. The part of the CDR3 DNA that was read is TGTGCCAGCAGCCCTCTACAGGGTAATACG. Its translation: CASSPLQGNT. The entire CDR3 reads CASSPLQGNTQYF.

A word on this clone: The CDR3 end falls 3 residues outside the read, so it is completed with the germline J gene. The J gene is TRBJ1-1, the V gene TRBV19; 7 bases fit TRBD1. CDR3 length equals 14 residues. Germline trimming cut 4 bases from V and 1 base from J; bases unmatched to any gene: 3. In germline, CDR1 is LNHDA, CDR2 SQIVND (reference sequence). This CDR3 is CASSTRTGNTEAFF. The sequenced CDR3 bases are TGTGCCAGTAGTACCCGGACAGGGAACACTGAA.

The chain's CDR3 is CASARSGANVLTF. Partial CDR3 DNA: TGTGCCAGCGCGCGCTCTGGGGCCAACGTC. The gene calls are TRBV6-2 or TRBV6-3 and TRBJ2-6; D remains ambiguous. The read terminates 3 residues before the CDR3 end, so the remaining end is supplied by the germline J gene. The CDR3 loop spans 13 amino acids. Germline V gene sequence: CDR1 MNHEY, CDR2 SVGEGT. With 8 bases removed from V and 0 bases from J, the gap between germline ends came to 5 bases.

Concerning this clone itself: The read ends 3 residues shy of where the CDR3 ends; the end is completed using the germline J gene. This chain uses TRBV18 with TRBJ1-2; 9 nucleotides match TRBD1. Losses at the gene ends were 3 bases for V and 7 bases for J; bases not matched to a gene: 3. CDR1 is KGHSH and CDR2 is LQKENI in the germline V gene. This CDR3 spans 13 amino acids. CDR3 region: CASSPGTGFGYTF. CDR3 bases read: TGTGCCAGCTCACCCGGGACAGGGTTTGGC.

Regarding this clone: With the read ending 3 residues before the CDR3 end, the germline J gene is used to fill in that end. J is TRBJ2-7 and V is TRBV20-1; 10 bases line up with TRBD2. The CDR3 has 15 residues. J was trimmed by 2 bases and V by 2 bases; bases with no gene match: 6. Germline CDR1 is DFQATT and CDR2 is SNEGSKA (reference sequence). Incomplete CDR3 DNA: TGCAGTGCTAGAAAAATGGGACTAGCGCCCTACGAG. Protein product: CSARKMGLAPYE. Given in full, the CDR3 is CSARKMGLAPYEQYF.

In the case of this clone: Compared with germline, one end of the junction differs, possibly owing to a read error. With the read ending 3 residues before the CDR3 end, the germline J gene is used to fill in that end. The sample has other DNA sequences that encode this CDR3 too. The genes are TRBV6-1 and TRBJ1-3, with D hard to call. Germline V CDR1 and CDR2: MNHNS, SASEGT. The CDR3 consists of 14 residues. CDR3 bases read: TGTGCCAGCAGTGAAGCAAGGGCTGGAAACACT. This sequence encodes CASSEARAGNT. The entire CDR3 is CASSEARAGNTIYF.

Points on this clone: The CDR3 end is not reached by the read, which stops 3 residues before it; the germline J gene fills it in. The V call is TRBV4-1, the J call TRBJ2-3, with D possibly TRBD1 on 6 matching bases. Germline values: CDR1 MGHRA, CDR2 YSYEKL. The CDR3 extends over 15 amino acids. CDR3 DNA (partial): TGCGCCAGCAGCCAAGATCGGGACATCGTAGAGACG. It encodes CASSQDRDIVET. The full CDR3 is CASSQDRDIVETQYF.